The 7 T cell receptor beta chains given below trace back to one sample, sequenced in a study of T-cell memory formation after mild COVID-19. TCRdb called the 5' RACE reads again in MiXCR, with one record for every CDR3 protein. This table holds hundreds of thousands of distinct CDR3 sequences, 20% to 25% found once. The sample consisted of PBMCs or a T cell subset sorted from them (not recorded which). The origin of the receptors is an adult woman who had mild COVID-19 (a few samples of this study predate the infection). Cell type and time point are not known.

This clonotype was seen a handful of times. V gene TRBV4-3 combines with J gene TRBJ2-7; 7 bases are a match to TRBD2. The germline V gene encodes CDR1 LGHNA and CDR2 YSLEER. The CDR3 runs to 15 residues. V was pared by 3 bases and J by 5 bases, with 10 bases of the junction left unmatched. CDR3: CASSQTLAAGDEQYF. CDR3 coding DNA: TGCGCCAGCAGCCAGACGCTAGCGGCGGGGGACGAGCAGTACTTC.

The V call is TRBV3-1, the J call TRBJ2-3, with TRBD2 identical over 9 bases. The length of the CDR3 is 15 residues. V shed 4 bases and J 4 bases; nucleotides not matched to a gene: 6. Per germline, CDR1 LGHDT and CDR2 YNNKEL (reference sequence). This CDR3 reads CASSPAGGLPDTQYF. CDR3 sequence (DNA): TGTGCCAGCAGCCCAGCGGGAGGTCTCCCAGATACGCAGTATTTT.

V gene TRBV7-2 combines with J gene TRBJ2-1; 7 bases map to TRBD1. The CDR3 spans 17 residues. Per germline, CDR1 SGHTA and CDR2 FQGNSA. The V and J ends lost 5 bases and 0 bases, in that order; junction bases with no gene match: 10. The chain's CDR3 is CASSPTHRGSSYNEQFF. The CDR3 DNA follows: TGTGCCAGCAGCCCGACCCACAGGGGAAGCTCCTACAATGAGCAGTTCTTC.

V gene TRBV20-1 combines with J gene TRBJ2-1; 7 bases agree with TRBD2. J lost 4 bases, V lost 6 bases, and 12 bases had no gene match. Germline loops: CDR1 DFQATT, CDR2 SNEGSKA (reference sequence). The CDR3 runs 15 residues. The CDR3 loop is CSAFHRDYPYNEQFF. The CDR3 DNA reads as TGCAGTGCCTTCCACCGGGACTACCCTTACAATGAGCAGTTCTTC.

This clonotype showed up just a few times. This chain connects TRBV7-9 to TRBJ2-2; D call uncertain. CDR3 size: 15 residues. CDR1 is SEHNR and CDR2 is FQNEAQ in the germline V gene (reference sequence). V dropped 5 bases and J dropped 4 bases, with 14 bases sitting between them. The CDR3 bases are TGTGCCAGCAGCGGGTTTTGGATGGGCACCGGGGAGCTGTTTTTT. It translates to CASSGFWMGTGELFF.

The CDR3 reads CASRTVRTAAQSNTEAFF. CDR3 coding DNA: TGTGCCAGTAGGACCGTTCGGACAGCGGCCCAATCGAACACTGAAGCTTTCTTT. This sequence joins TRBV19 and TRBJ1-1; D perhaps matches TRBD1 (6 bases). CDR1 is LNHDA, CDR2 SQIVND, per germline (reference sequence). The CDR3 length is 18 residues. The V gene lost 6 bases and the J gene lost 1 base, with 24 bases spanning the gap.

The chain recombines TRBV6-1 with TRBJ2-2; possible D gene TRBD1, 5 bases. The CDR3 extends over 16 amino acids. Germline CDR1 and CDR2: MNHNS and SASEGT. Between the trimmed V and J ends, which lost 3 bases and 2 bases, there was a span of 13 bases. In DNA form, the CDR3 reads TGTGCCAGCAGTGACGATGACAGAACCAACACCGGGGAGCTGTTTTTT. Protein product: CASSDDDRTNTGELFF.